This T cell receptor beta chain was identified in a study of blood T cells in healthy people across ages. Study overall: For every two T cells, template switching captured about one barcoded beta molecule. Overall study results and limits: Per-million-T-cell TCR beta diversity fell roughly linearly with age.

By sample fraction, this clonotype is medium-sized. Its cognate antigen is unknown. The CDR3 has 15 residues. Trimming left V 0 bases short and J 0 bases short, with 9 bases between. The V gene's germline CDR1 is MNHNS and CDR2 SASEGT. Caucasian individuals from Russia who were healthy and aged 6 to 90 acted as donors. It was with a sample-barcoded 5' primer and a J-beta primer mix that a second PCR of roughly 7 to 12 cycles was run. Tagging of each cDNA molecule was performed by a template-switch adaptor with 12 random nucleotides. TCRdb itself ran the 5' RACE reads through MiXCR, one entry per CDR3 protein. The repertoire holds about 600,000 distinct CDR3 sequences, with around 48% as singletons.

The TCR originated in a man older than 75 in good health. The sequenced sample was blood. The V and J genes are TRBV6-1 and TRBJ2-7, with D tentatively TRBD2 (5 bases). In DNA, the CDR3 is TGTGCCAGCAGTGAAGCGCGGGCGAGCTCCTACGAGCAGTACTTC. Protein product: CASSEARASSYEQYF.